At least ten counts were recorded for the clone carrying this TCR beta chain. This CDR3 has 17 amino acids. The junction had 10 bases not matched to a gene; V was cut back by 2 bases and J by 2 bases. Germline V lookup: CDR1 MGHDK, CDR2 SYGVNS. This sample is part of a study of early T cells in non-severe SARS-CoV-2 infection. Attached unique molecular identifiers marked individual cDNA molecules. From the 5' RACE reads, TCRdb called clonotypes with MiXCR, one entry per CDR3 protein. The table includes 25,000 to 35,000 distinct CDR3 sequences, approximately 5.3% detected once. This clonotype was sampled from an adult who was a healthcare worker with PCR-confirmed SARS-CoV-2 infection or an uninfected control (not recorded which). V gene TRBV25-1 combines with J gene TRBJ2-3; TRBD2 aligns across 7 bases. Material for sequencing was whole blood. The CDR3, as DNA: TGTGCCAGCAGTGAAAATTGGGGGGGACCCCACACAGATACGCAGTATTTT. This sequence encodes CASSENWGGPHTDTQYF.